The 25 T cell receptor beta chains listed next were all sequenced from one sample in a study of patients and donors after allogeneic stem cell transplantation. TCRdb fed the RT-PCR reads into MiXCR, producing one record per CDR3 protein. The sample records about 960,000 distinct CDR3 sequences, 15% to 20% being singletons. Source material: blood, either unsorted or a sorted T cell fraction (not recorded which). The receptors stem from a human donor who was either an allogeneic HSCT recipient or a stem cell or donor lymphocyte infusion donor (not recorded which). It is not recorded whose cells these are; they may come from a transplant donor.

The chain uses TRBV7-3 and TRBJ2-1; TRBD1 is a possible D gene (5 bases). Trimming pared 1 base from V and 9 bases from J, leaving 13 bases between. CDR1 and CDR2 from the germline V gene are SGHTA and FQGTGA. This CDR3 has 14 amino acids. The CDR3 region has the DNA TGTGCCAGCAGCTTAAATGCAGGGATTAGTGAGCAGTTCTTC. Its protein product is CASSLNAGISEQFF.

J is TRBJ2-2 and V is TRBV4-3; tentatively, D is TRBD1 or TRBD2 (5 bases each). The V gene lost 1 base and the J gene lost 2 bases, with 14 bases spanning the gap. Germline-derived CDR1 and CDR2 are LGHNA and YSLEER. This CDR3 comprises 17 residues. The DNA for the CDR3 is TGCGCCAGCAGCCAAGCGGACGGGGCCTTCAACACCGGGGAGCTGTTTTTT. This encodes CASSQADGAFNTGELFF.

This clonotype was seen only once. V and J are TRBV7-3 and TRBJ2-2; D might be TRBD1 (6 bases). The CDR3 extends over 15 amino acids. From germline, CDR1 is SGHTA and CDR2 FQGTGA. Trimming stripped 5 bases from V and 4 bases from J, with 14 bases between. The CDR3 is CASSPGWGPTGELFF. The CDR3 DNA reads as TGTGCCAGCAGCCCCGGGTGGGGGCCCACCGGGGAGCTGTTTTTT.

The chain recombines TRBV20-1 with TRBJ2-7; the match to TRBD1 covers 11 bases. The CDR3 spans 14 residues. Per the germline V gene, CDR1 is DFQATT and CDR2 is SNEGSKA (reference sequence). V gave up 7 bases and J gave up 3 bases; unmatched junction bases: 8. This CDR3 is CSVRPGTGGYEQYF. For the CDR3, the DNA is TGCAGTGTAAGGCCCGGGACAGGGGGCTACGAGCAGTACTTC.

Here the CDR3 reads CASSEPRALTGELFF. Here the CDR3 DNA reads TGTGCCAGCAGTGAACCCAGAGCCCTGACCGGGGAGCTGTTTTTT. V gene TRBV2 combines with J gene TRBJ2-2; unclear D gene. CDR3 size: 15 residues. Germline lookup yields CDR1 SNHLY and CDR2 FYNNEI. V gave up 2 bases and J gave up 5 bases, with 12 bases separating them.

The sample holds one count of this clonotype. The chain recombines TRBV7-3 with TRBJ2-2, with TRBD2 matching over 8 bases. The CDR3 covers 16 residues. The germline gives CDR1 SGHTA, CDR2 FQGTGA. With V trimmed by 5 bases and J by 7 bases, 12 bases remained unmatched. The CDR3 loop is CASSPPGSGVGGELFF. CDR3 nucleotides: TGTGCCAGCAGCCCTCCCGGTAGCGGGGTCGGCGGGGAGCTGTTTTTT. The whole variable domain, filled in from reference TRBV7-3 and TRBJ2-2, reads GAGVSQTPSNKVTEKGKYVELRCDPISGHTALYWYRQSLGQGPEFLIYFQGTGAADDSGLPNDRFFAVRPEGSVSTLKIQRTERGDSAVYLCASSPPGSGVGGELFFGEGSRLTVL.

V and J are TRBV10-3 and TRBJ1-1; D is perhaps TRBD1 (5 bases). The CDR3 extends over 15 amino acids. Trimming shortened V by 2 bases and J by 1 base, and 11 bases separated the two germline ends. Germline CDR1 and CDR2: ENHRY and SYGVKD. CDR3 bases: TGTGCCATCAGTGAGGCATTCGGACAGAACACTGAAGCTTTCTTT. Translation: CAISEAFGQNTEAFF.

This clonotype was found a few times. The chain couples TRBV12-3 or TRBV12-4 to TRBJ1-2, with 9 bases fitting TRBD1. The CDR3 loop spans 14 amino acids. The junction had 7 bases not matched to a gene; V was cut back by 6 bases and J by 5 bases. DNA of the CDR3: TGTGCCAGCAGACGGACGGGACAGGGATATGGCTACACCTTC. It codes for CASRRTGQGYGYTF.

The V and J genes are TRBV24-1 and TRBJ2-2, with D perhaps matching TRBD1 (6 bases). CDR1 KGHDR and CDR2 SFDVKD come from the germline V gene. The CDR3 has 15 amino acids. V was shortened by 6 bases and J by 1 base, with 11 bases between the two germline ends. The CDR3 coding sequence is TGTGCCACCAGTAGGGGGTACGGGAACACCGGGGAGCTGTTTTTT. Protein product: CATSRGYGNTGELFF.

This clonotype was counted a few times. V is TRBV11-1 and J is TRBJ2-1; D uncertain. The CDR3 runs 13 residues. The V end lost 3 bases, the J end lost 9 bases, and 12 bases lay between the germline ends. Germline loops: CDR1 SGHAT, CDR2 FQDESV (reference sequence). In DNA, the CDR3 is TGTGCCAGCAGCTTTAGACCCAACTCTGAGCAGTTCTTC. Protein sequence: CASSFRPNSEQFF.

This clonotype was seen a handful of times. The chain is built from TRBV15 and TRBJ1-1; no clear D gene. In germline, CDR1 is LNHNV, CDR2 YYDKDF (reference sequence). Trimming took 0 bases from V and 5 from J, leaving 16 bases between them. The length of the CDR3 is 16 residues. The CDR3 DNA sequence: TGTGCCACCAGCAGAGATGTCGGGCGGAGAACAACTGAAGCTTTCTTT. Protein sequence: CATSRDVGRRTTEAFF. The full variable domain, in which reference TRBV15 and TRBJ1-1 provide the parts outside the CDR3, is DAMVIQNPRYQVTQFGKPVTLSCSQTLNHNVMYWYQQKSSQAPKLLFHYYDKDFNNEADTPDNFQSRRPNTSFCFLDIRSPGLGDTAMYLCATSRDVGRRTTEAFFGQGTRLTVV.

This clonotype was detected a few times. This rearrangement joins TRBV11-3 to TRBJ2-3; a weak D match, TRBD2 (5 bases). The germline V gene encodes CDR1 SGHNT and CDR2 YENEEA. The CDR3 covers 16 residues. V was clipped by 2 bases and J by 0 bases, with 12 bases between them. CDR3 residues: CASSLWSAESTDTQYF. In DNA form, the CDR3 reads TGTGCCAGCAGCTTATGGTCAGCGGAGAGCACAGATACGCAGTATTTT.

As regards this clonotype: The germline gene is not matched at one end of the junction; a read error may be the cause. This chain uses TRBV5-1 with TRBJ1-1; D not certain. Per germline, CDR1 SGHRS and CDR2 YFSETQ. The CDR3 is 15 amino acids. The CDR3 DNA sequence: TGCGCCAGCGGCTTGGACCCTCGGATGAACACTGAAGCTTTCTTT. Amino acids: CASGLDPRMNTEAFF.

This clonotype was picked up a small number of times. The chain recombines TRBV12-3 or TRBV12-4 with TRBJ1-3; D perhaps matches TRBD1 (6 bases). This CDR3 comprises 15 residues. V was shortened by 8 bases and J by 3 bases, with 17 bases between the two germline ends. The CDR3 reads CASAPAGAGGNTIYF. The CDR3 bases are TGTGCCAGCGCACCCGCGGGGGCCGGTGGAAACACCATATATTTT.

CDR3 residues: CASRPTPNTGELFF. The CDR3 DNA sequence: TGTGCCAGCAGACCGACTCCCAACACCGGGGAGCTGTTTTTT. The chain has TRBV2 and TRBJ2-2; D call uncertain. Germline CDR1 is SNHLY and CDR2 is FYNNEI. The CDR3 length is 14 residues. V lost 6 bases to trimming and J lost 2 bases, with 10 bases between them. The full variable domain, its missing parts supplied by reference TRBV2 and TRBJ2-2, is EPEVTQTPSHQVTQMGQEVILRCVPISNHLYFYWYRQILGQKVEFLVSFYNNEISEKSEIFDDQFSVERPDGSNFTLKIRSTKLEDSAMYFCASRPTPNTGELFFGEGSRLTVL.

The chain joins TRBV24-1 to TRBJ2-1; 15 nucleotides align to TRBD2. V shed 10 bases, J shed 0 bases, and the junction held 6 bases outside the gene matches. CDR3 length equals 17 residues. Germline V gives CDR1 KGHDR, CDR2 SFDVKD. DNA of the CDR3: TGTGCCACTCCAAAGGGACTAGCGGGGGGCTCCTACAATGAGCAGTTCTTC. Protein sequence: CATPKGLAGGSYNEQFF.

V is TRBV4-1 and J is TRBJ2-7; D is unresolved. Trimming took 0 bases from V and 0 from J, leaving 9 bases between them. The CDR3 totals 15 residues. CDR1 is MGHRA, CDR2 YSYEKL, per germline. CDR3 amino acids: CASSQEGHSSYEQYF. The CDR3 bases are TGCGCCAGCAGCCAAGAGGGTCACAGCTCCTACGAGCAGTACTTC.

This clonotype was counted between two and nine times. The gene calls are TRBV5-1 and TRBJ2-4; 9 bases line up with TRBD2. The CDR3 runs to 14 residues. Looked up from germline, CDR1 is SGHRS and CDR2 is YFSETQ. After removal of 4 bases from V and 6 bases from J, the junction contained 5 bases not matched to a gene. The CDR3 sequence is CASSLVAGANIQYF. The CDR3 DNA follows: TGCGCCAGCAGCCTAGTAGCGGGAGCAAACATTCAGTACTTC.

V is TRBV15 and J is TRBJ2-5, with 8 bases that match TRBD2. Germline-derived CDR1 and CDR2 are LNHNV and YYDKDF (reference sequence). V lost 0 bases and J lost 6; bases outside the gene matches: 6. This CDR3 region has 15 residues. CDR3 DNA: TGTGCCACCAGCAGAGATCAGGGACTAGGAAAGACCCAGTACTTC. Its protein is CATSRDQGLGKTQYF.

The chain uses TRBV12-3 or TRBV12-4 and TRBJ2-4, with D perhaps matching TRBD2 (5 bases). The V end lost 10 bases, the J end lost 7 bases, and 11 bases lay between the germline ends. The CDR3 totals 11 residues. CDR3: CATSEANIQYF. The CDR3 DNA is TGTGCCACCTCGGAGGCTAACATTCAGTACTTC.

The chain is built from TRBV15 and TRBJ1-3; no clear D gene. V lost 0 bases to trimming and J lost 0 bases, with 12 bases between them. Germline V lookup: CDR1 LNHNV, CDR2 YYDKDF (reference sequence). The CDR3 has 17 amino acids. The CDR3 DNA is TGTGCCACCAGCAGAGAGGTCCCCTCCTTCTCTGGAAACACCATATATTTT. Translating gives CATSREVPSFSGNTIYF. Combining the CDR3 with reference TRBV15 and TRBJ1-3 gives the whole variable domain DAMVIQNPRYQVTQFGKPVTLSCSQTLNHNVMYWYQQKSSQAPKLLFHYYDKDFNNEADTPDNFQSRRPNTSFCFLDIRSPGLGDTAMYLCATSREVPSFSGNTIYFGEGSWLTVV.

The rearrangement uses TRBV6-1 and TRBJ2-2, with 9 bases aligning to TRBD1. Germline V gene sequence: CDR1 MNHNS, CDR2 SASEGT. This CDR3 is 15 amino acids long. The ends lost 5 bases at V and 7 bases at J; junction bases unmatched: 8. The chain's CDR3 is CASSPIQGAGGELFF. CDR3 nucleotide sequence: TGTGCCAGCAGTCCCATACAGGGGGCGGGCGGGGAGCTGTTTTTT.

This clonotype was seen a handful of times. The genes are TRBV6-5 and TRBJ2-2; D is unclear. Trimming took off 0 bases at V and 1 base at J, with 15 bases between the two ends. The CDR3 length is 18 residues. The germline V gene has CDR1 MNHEY and CDR2 SVGAGI. The CDR3 reads CASSYSSGGEWNTGELFF. The CDR3 bases are TGTGCCAGCAGTTACTCGAGTGGTGGAGAATGGAACACCGGGGAGCTGTTTTTT.

The chain has TRBV2 and TRBJ2-5, with 11 bases identical to TRBD2. Germline V lookup: CDR1 SNHLY, CDR2 FYNNEI. This CDR3 is 16 amino acids long. Losses at the gene ends were 2 bases for V and 1 base for J; bases not matched to a gene: 3. Here the CDR3 reads CASSEWGLAVQETQYF. The CDR3 region has the DNA TGTGCCAGCAGTGAATGGGGACTAGCGGTCCAAGAGACCCAGTACTTC.

V gene TRBV20-1 combines with J gene TRBJ2-5; no clear D. This CDR3 is built from 12 residues. CDR1 DFQATT and CDR2 SNEGSKA come from the germline V gene (reference sequence). The V and J ends lost 5 bases and 5 bases respectively, with 12 bases between them. Here the CDR3 DNA reads TGCAGTGCTCCCGTCCAGCTGGAGACCCAGTACTTC. It yields the protein CSAPVQLETQYF.